This T cell receptor beta chain is from a study of neurological immune-mediated disorders. The germline gives CDR1 MDHEN, CDR2 SYDVKM. The ends were cut back, 6 bases at V and 0 bases at J, with 12 bases in the middle. The CDR3 length is 14 residues. Using its own MiXCR run on the 5' RACE reads, TCRdb lists one record per CDR3 protein. In the table there are roughly 56,000 distinct CDR3 sequences, around 10% of which are singletons. This clonotype has a count of ten or more. This TCR came from a man aged 55 to 69 in good health. The gene calls are TRBV28 and TRBJ2-7; tentative D call: TRBD1 (7 bases). Sample: PBMCs. The CDR3 loop reads CASRPGDSSYEQYF. CDR3 nucleotide sequence: TGTGCCAGCAGGCCGGGGGACAGCTCCTACGAGCAGTACTTC.